One sample yielded the 28 T cell receptor beta chains listed below, sequenced in a study of a mutant IDH1 vaccine in newly diagnosed glioma listed by TCRdb under 2021. Libraries were made using the immunoSEQ multiplex PCR assay. Held by TCRdb, this immuneACCESS table contains in-frame sequences only and omits some clones. Under half of the omission traces to an unresolved V gene where checked; the cause of the rest is unknown. The sample table records about 98,000 clones; approximately 90% of these occur just once. The ten largest clones add up to under 0.65% of the sample. Interpreted using the paper, the time point label stands for: baseline, week 1 (first vaccination visit). The sample's treatment or condition label, in plain terms: pre-vaccination baseline after standard-of-care therapy. The source was PBMCs, collected from a glioma patient treated with radiotherapy, temozolomide or both. Receptor source: a woman aged 50 to 60 with glioma.

The V gene is TRBV5-5, the J gene TRBJ1-1; 8 bases are shared with TRBD1. The germline CDR1 and CDR2 sequences are SGHKS and YYEKEE (reference sequence). J lost 8 bases, V lost 4 bases, and 13 bases had no gene match. This CDR3 is 15 amino acids long. The CDR3 spells CASSLRDRPNREAFF. Written as DNA, the CDR3 is TGTGCCAGCAGCCTCCGGGACAGGCCAAATCGGGAAGCTTTCTTT. The full variable domain, completed using reference TRBV5-5 and TRBJ1-1, is DAGVTQSPTHLIKTRGQQVTLRCSPISGHKSVSWYQQVLGQGPQFIFQYYEKEERGRGNFPDRFSARQFPNYSSELNVNALLLGDSALYLCASSLRDRPNREAFFGQGTRLTVV.

V gene TRBV11-2 combines with J gene TRBJ2-2, with TRBD2 matching 8 bases. Germline CDR1 and CDR2: SGHAT and FQNNGV. With V trimmed by 5 bases and J by 3 bases, 8 bases remained unmatched. The CDR3 is 16 amino acids. The CDR3 nucleotides are TGTGCCAGCAGCCACAATGCGGGGGGAGACACCGGGGAGCTGTTTTTT. Protein product: CASSHNAGGDTGELFF.

The chain links TRBV13 to TRBJ2-1, with D possibly TRBD1 on 7 matching bases. CDR3 length: 14 residues. V shed 3 bases and J shed 10 bases, with 16 bases lying between them. Germline V gene lookup returns CDR1 PRHDT and CDR2 FYEKMQ (reference sequence). This CDR3 is CASSFNAGGNEQFF. In nucleotides, the CDR3 is TGTGCCAGCAGCTTTAACGCAGGGGGGAACGAGCAGTTCTTC. Complete variable domain (other parts from reference TRBV13 and TRBJ2-1): AAGVIQSPRHLIKEKRETATLKCYPIPRHDTVYWYQQGPGQDPQFLISFYEKMQSDKGSIPDRFSAQQFSDYHSELNMSSLELGDSALYFCASSFNAGGNEQFFGPGTRLTVL.

The rearrangement joins TRBV18 to TRBJ1-1; D possibly corresponds to TRBD1 (6 bases). Germline-derived CDR1 and CDR2 are KGHSH and LQKENI. The germline V and J ends were trimmed by 3 bases and 4 bases, with 21 bases remaining between them. The CDR3 totals 17 residues. The CDR3 loop is CASSPPPIRGGITEAFF. The CDR3, as DNA: TGTGCCAGCTCACCGCCCCCAATTAGGGGGGGGATCACTGAAGCTTTCTTT.

This chain uses TRBV6-1 with TRBJ2-7; D is perhaps TRBD1 (6 bases). V shed 4 bases and J shed 1 base, with 14 bases lying between them. From germline, CDR1 is MNHNS and CDR2 SASEGT. The CDR3 loop spans 15 amino acids. CDR3 nucleotides: TGTGCCAGCAGTGTAGGTGACAGGTTTTCCTACGAGCAGTACTTC. It codes for CASSVGDRFSYEQYF.

The V and J genes are TRBV5-5 and TRBJ2-7; TRBD1 matches at 7 bases. The CDR3 has 14 amino acids. CDR1 is SGHKS and CDR2 is YYEKEE in the germline V gene (reference sequence). Trimming removed 5 bases from V and 1 base from J; junction bases left unmatched: 6. CDR3 DNA: TGTGCCAGCAGTTTTAGACAGGGATCCTACGAGCAGTACTTC. It is translated as CASSFRQGSYEQYF.

CDR3 nucleotides: TGTGCCAGTAGTATAGAGGCCGGGATTCGCCGGGAGCAGTACTTC. Translated: CASSIEAGIRREQYF. The chain joins TRBV19 to TRBJ2-7; tentatively, D is TRBD2 (5 bases). Trimming removed 0 bases from V and 7 bases from J, with 16 bases in between. This CDR3 contains 15 residues. CDR1 is LNHDA and CDR2 is SQIVND in the germline V gene (reference sequence).

The genes are TRBV5-5 and TRBJ1-2, with 7 bases aligning to TRBD1. Germline V lookup: CDR1 SGHKS, CDR2 YYEKEE (reference sequence). The CDR3 has 14 residues. V dropped 4 bases and J dropped 5; count of bases not matched to a gene: 8. Here the CDR3 reads CASSRGGPGYGYTF. CDR3 in DNA: TGTGCCAGCAGCCGAGGGGGCCCAGGTTATGGCTACACCTTC.

V usage is TRBV29-1 and J usage is TRBJ1-5; 9 positions agree with TRBD1. The length of the CDR3 is 13 residues. J gave up 7 bases and V 4 bases, and 5 bases lay outside the gene matches. In germline, CDR1 is SQVTM, CDR2 ANQGSEA. CDR3 in DNA: TGCAGCGTTGTTACAGGGACAGGGCAGCCCCAGCATTTT. Its translation: CSVVTGTGQPQHF.

The rearrangement links TRBV5-4 to TRBJ2-2, with unresolved D. Germline CDR1 reads SGHNT; CDR2 reads YYREEE (reference sequence). This CDR3 contains 15 residues. The V end was cut by 1 base, the J end by 1 base, with 8 bases between. DNA of the CDR3: TGTGCCAGCAGCTTGCACGGCAAGAACACCGGGGAGCTGTTTTTT. As protein: CASSLHGKNTGELFF.

The rearrangement joins TRBV1 to TRBJ2-7; the DNA was not used to check the table's D call, TRBD2. TRBV1 is noted as a pseudogene. The CDR3 has 16 residues. DNA of the CDR3: TGCACCAGCAGGCCGGGACTAGCGGGGAAATCCTACGAGCAGTACTTC. Protein sequence: CTSRPGLAGKSYEQYF.

J is TRBJ1-5 and V is TRBV5-6; D is perhaps TRBD1 (6 bases). V lost 7 bases to trimming and J lost 0 bases, with 17 bases between them. CDR1 is SGHDT, CDR2 YYEEEE, per germline. The CDR3 runs to 16 residues. The CDR3 DNA sequence: TGTGCCAGCGGGAGGGGGGGCGTGAATAGCAATCAGCCCCAGCATTTT. Protein: CASGRGGVNSNQPQHF.

V and J are TRBV7-2 and TRBJ2-7; unclear D gene. V lost 3 bases to trimming and J lost 4 bases, with 7 bases between them. The germline V gene has CDR1 SGHTA and CDR2 FQGNSA. The CDR3 consists of 12 residues. The CDR3 sequence: CASSFPGYEQYF. The CDR3 nucleotides read TGTGCCAGCAGCTTCCCCGGGTACGAGCAGTACTTC.

This rearrangement joins TRBV7-2 to TRBJ2-1, with 7 positions matching TRBD1. Per germline, CDR1 SGHTA and CDR2 FQGNSA. The V gene end was trimmed by 0 bases and the J gene end by 7 bases; junction bases not matched to a gene: 15. The CDR3 is 18 residues long. The CDR3: CASSLASPGTAQGNEQFF. DNA for the CDR3: TGTGCCAGCAGCTTAGCATCCCCTGGGACAGCACAGGGGAATGAGCAGTTCTTC.

This chain connects TRBV5-4 to TRBJ1-6; perhaps TRBD1 as D (5 bases). The CDR3 runs 12 residues. V was shortened by 5 bases and J by 10 bases, with 10 bases between the two germline ends. CDR1 and CDR2 from the germline V gene are SGHNT and YYREEE (reference sequence). CDR3 amino acids: CASRQDDSPLHF. The CDR3 DNA sequence: TGTGCCAGCAGACAGGACGACTCACCCCTCCACTTT.

The chain uses TRBV27 and TRBJ2-1, with a tentative D call TRBD1 (6 bases). The CDR3 length is 17 residues. Trimming pared 4 bases from V and 6 bases from J, leaving 22 bases between. Germline V gene data show CDR1 as MNHEY and CDR2 as SMNVEV (reference sequence). The CDR3, as DNA: TGTGCCAGCAGTTCCCTTTCTACAGGGAATTGGGGCAATGAGCAGTTCTTC. This sequence encodes CASSSLSTGNWGNEQFF.

The CDR3 sequence: CASSHDPGDPSEWNQYF. The CDR3 region has the DNA TGTGCCAGCAGCCATGACCCGGGAGACCCTAGTGAGTGGAACCAGTACTTC. The V call is TRBV11-2, the J call TRBJ2-5; D may be TRBD2 (6 bases). The CDR3 is made up of 17 amino acids. Germline assignment: CDR1 SGHAT and CDR2 FQNNGV. V lost 5 bases, J lost 10 bases, and 29 bases lay in between.

The V gene is TRBV27, the J gene TRBJ2-7; 11 nucleotides align to TRBD1. Germline loops: CDR1 MNHEY, CDR2 SMNVEV (reference sequence). V shed 1 base, J shed 4 bases, and the junction held 9 bases outside the gene matches. CDR3 length: 17 amino acids. CDR3 residues: CASSLFAGQGAGYEQYF. CDR3 in DNA: TGTGCCAGCAGTTTATTTGCAGGACAGGGGGCGGGTTACGAGCAGTACTTC.

The chain has TRBV7-9 and TRBJ1-2; D is undetermined. The V and J ends lost 1 base and 0 bases respectively, with 6 bases between them. There are 14 residues in the CDR3. Germline-derived CDR1 and CDR2 are SEHNR and FQNEAQ (reference sequence). CDR3 in amino acids: CASSLVATNYGYTF. The CDR3 DNA is TGTGCCAGCAGCTTAGTAGCGACTAACTATGGCTACACCTTC.

V is TRBV6-1 and J is TRBJ2-7; TRBD2 might be the D (5 bases). V was trimmed by 4 bases and J by 4 bases, leaving 14 bases between them. Germline values: CDR1 MNHNS, CDR2 SASEGT. The CDR3 totals 14 residues. The DNA for the CDR3 is TGTGCCAGCAGTGTAGCGAGCTTTGGGTACGAGCAGTACTTC. Protein sequence: CASSVASFGYEQYF.

The chain recombines TRBV5-4 with TRBJ1-2; D call uncertain. The CDR3 sequence is 13 residues long. V lost 4 bases and J 7 bases, leaving 14 bases between the germline ends. Germline CDR1 SGHNT, CDR2 YYREEE (reference sequence). In DNA, the CDR3 is TGTGCCAGCAGCAACAAAGTGCTCTCTGGCTACACCTTC. It codes for CASSNKVLSGYTF.

J is TRBJ2-1 and V is TRBV6-5; D call uncertain. The length of the CDR3 is 13 residues. Trimming pared 2 bases from V and 5 bases from J, leaving 7 bases between. CDR1 and CDR2 from the germline V gene are MNHEY and SVGAGI. In DNA form, the CDR3 reads TGTGCCAGCAGTTACAACGCGGACAATGAGCAGTTCTTC. Amino acid sequence: CASSYNADNEQFF.

The chain recombines TRBV6-6 with TRBJ1-1; D is unclear. Germline-derived CDR1 and CDR2 are MNHNY and SVGAGI (reference sequence). The CDR3 is 15 amino acids. Trimming cost V 6 bases and J 4 bases, with 18 bases left between them. CDR3 protein: CASSHPTGRTTEAFF. The CDR3 DNA reads TGTGCCAGCAGCCATCCCACGGGCAGGACCACTGAAGCTTTCTTT.

CDR3 residues: CASSFPGQPQHF. The DNA for the CDR3 is TGTGCCAGCAGCTTCCCCGGTCAGCCCCAGCATTTT. The genes are TRBV5-5 and TRBJ1-5; D gene uncertain. V lost 2 bases to trimming and J lost 6 bases, with 6 bases between them. Germline CDR1 and CDR2: SGHKS and YYEKEE (reference sequence). The CDR3 extends over 12 amino acids.

This chain joins TRBV30 and TRBJ2-7, with a tentative D call TRBD2 (5 bases). This CDR3 spans 15 amino acids. V dropped 0 bases and J dropped 2 bases, with 14 bases sitting between them. The germline gives CDR1 GTSNPN, CDR2 SVGIG (reference sequence). The CDR3 protein is CAWSVRGSLAYEQYF. DNA of the CDR3: TGTGCCTGGAGTGTACGGGGTAGCTTGGCCTACGAGCAGTACTTC. The full variable domain, rest sourced from reference TRBV30 and TRBJ2-7, is SQTIHQWPATLVQPVGSPLSLECTVEGTSNPNLYWYRQAAGRGLQLLFYSVGIGQISSEVPQNLSASRPQDRQFILSSKKLLLSDSGFYLCAWSVRGSLAYEQYFGPGTRLTVT.

The chain is built from TRBV6-1 and TRBJ2-7, with 8 bases matching TRBD2. J was trimmed by 4 bases and V by 2 bases; bases with no gene match: 13. Germline V gene sequence: CDR1 MNHNS, CDR2 SASEGT. The CDR3 is 17 amino acids. The CDR3 reads CASSERHPGTRSYEQYF. The CDR3 nucleotides read TGTGCCAGCAGTGAAAGGCACCCCGGGACTAGAAGTTACGAGCAGTACTTC.

The CDR3 sequence: CASSLKRETYEQYF. Here the CDR3 DNA reads TGTGCCAGCAGCTTAAAGCGGGAGACCTACGAGCAGTACTTC. V and J are TRBV7-2 and TRBJ2-7; 8 bases align to TRBD2. J lost 2 bases, V lost 2 bases, and 2 bases had no gene match. CDR3 length equals 14 residues. Germline V gene lookup returns CDR1 SGHTA and CDR2 FQGNSA.

Only one count was recorded for this clone. V and J are TRBV7-9 and TRBJ1-6; D unclear. CDR1 is SEHNR and CDR2 is FQNEAQ in the germline V gene (reference sequence). The CDR3 has 18 amino acids. V lost 0 bases and J lost 0, with 12 bases in between. The CDR3, as DNA: TGTGCCAGCAGCTTAGCCCGTTCTGGAAACTCCTATAATTCACCCCTCCACTTT. This encodes CASSLARSGNSYNSPLHF.